These 2 T cell receptor beta chains originate from one sample sequenced in a study of OX40 agonist ivuxolimab in advanced cancers. This table comes from immunoSEQ multiplex PCR, and its TCRdb copy is limited to in-frame clones, with some not included. This sample has roughly 77,000 clones, with around nine tenths found just once. The sequencing here drew on CD4+ or CD8+ T cells sorted from blood, taken in a trial of the OX40 agonist ivuxolimab. These TCRs come from an adult with an advanced solid tumor such as melanoma, head and neck, liver or kidney cancer.

The chain carries TRBV7-9 and TRBJ1-2; the D gene is possibly TRBD1 (5 bases). The CDR3 has 14 amino acids. Looked up from germline, CDR1 is SEHNR and CDR2 is FQNEAQ (reference sequence). Trimming removed 5 bases at V and 8 bases at J, with 18 bases between. The CDR3 nucleotides read TGTGCCAGCAGCCCTCCAGGGAAACCTGGCGGCTACACCTTC. Translated: CASSPPGKPGGYTF. Full variable domain (remainder filled in from reference TRBV7-9 and TRBJ1-2): DTGVSQNPRHKITKRGQNVTFRCDPISEHNRLYWYRQTLGQGPEFLTYFQNEAQLEKSRLLSDRFSAERPKGSFSTLEIQRTEQGDSAMYLCASSPPGKPGGYTFGSGTRLTVV.

V gene TRBV6-5 combines with J gene TRBJ2-7, with D perhaps assigned TRBD1 or TRBD2 (5 bases each). V was pared by 6 bases and J by 2 bases, with 17 bases between. The CDR3 is made up of 15 amino acids. Per germline, CDR1 MNHEY and CDR2 SVGAGI. The CDR3 protein is CASSRPRGSAYEQYF. The CDR3 DNA is TGTGCCAGCAGCAGACCGAGGGGCAGTGCCTACGAGCAGTACTTC.